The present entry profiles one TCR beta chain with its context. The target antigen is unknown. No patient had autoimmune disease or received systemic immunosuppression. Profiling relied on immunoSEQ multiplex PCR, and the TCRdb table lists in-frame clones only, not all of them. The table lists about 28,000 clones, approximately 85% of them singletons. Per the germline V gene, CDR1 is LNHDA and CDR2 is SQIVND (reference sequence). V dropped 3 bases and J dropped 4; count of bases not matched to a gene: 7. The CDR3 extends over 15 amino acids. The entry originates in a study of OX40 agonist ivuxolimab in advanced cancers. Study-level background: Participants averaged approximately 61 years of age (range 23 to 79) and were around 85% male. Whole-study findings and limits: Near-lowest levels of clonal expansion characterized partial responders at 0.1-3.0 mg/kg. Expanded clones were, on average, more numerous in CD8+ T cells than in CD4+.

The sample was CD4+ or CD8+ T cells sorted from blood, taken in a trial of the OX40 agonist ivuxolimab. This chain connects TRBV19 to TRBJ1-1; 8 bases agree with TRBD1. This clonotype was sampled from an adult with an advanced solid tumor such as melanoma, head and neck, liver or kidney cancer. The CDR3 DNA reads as TGTGCCAGTAGTATCTTCGCAGGGGGCAGCACTGAAGCTTTCTTT. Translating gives CASSIFAGGSTEAFF.